The T cell receptor beta chain described here comes from a study of T cell changes during pregnancy in multiple sclerosis. Clones were read by immunoSEQ multiplex PCR, and TCRdb kept only the in-frame ones, dropping some. The sample shows tens of thousands of clones, roughly 91% of them seen only once. The V gene's germline CDR1 is MDHEN and CDR2 SYDVKM. The CDR3 runs to 15 residues. Trimming shortened V by 7 bases and J by 3 bases, and 19 bases separated the two germline ends. The chain joins TRBV28 to TRBJ2-7, with a weak D call TRBD1 (8 bases). The sample here was CD4+ T cells from peripheral blood mononuclear cells, taken in the third trimester of pregnancy. The sequence derives from a female donor with multiple sclerosis, enrolled in a pregnancy study. The CDR3 nucleotides are TGTGCCAGCACCCAGGGGGCAGCGGGGCTCTACGAGCAGTACTTC. It is translated as CASTQGAAGLYEQYF.